This entry lists 27 T cell receptor beta chains sequenced from one sample in a study of T-cell memory formation after mild COVID-19. TCRdb re-derived calls from the 5' RACE reads in MiXCR, one entry per CDR3 protein. This table holds about 110,000 distinct CDR3 sequences, 20% to 25% found once. The sequenced sample consisted of PBMCs or a T cell subset sorted from them (not recorded which). Every receptor here comes from a man between 18 and 35 years old who had mild COVID-19 (a few samples of this study predate the infection). Cell type and time point are not known.

The V and J genes are TRBV12-3 or TRBV12-4 and TRBJ1-6; 7 bases agree with TRBD1. The trim removed 5 bases at V and 8 bases at J, leaving 6 bases unmatched. The CDR3 is 14 residues long. The CDR3 spells CASSDGDSYSPLHF. The CDR3 nucleotides are TGTGCCAGCAGTGACGGGGACAGTTATTCACCCCTCCACTTT.

This clonotype appeared a few times. This sequence joins TRBV7-2 and TRBJ1-1; 7 bases are shared with TRBD1. The CDR3 runs 14 residues. V was clipped by 0 bases and J by 3 bases; unmatched bases: 1. The V gene's germline CDR1 is SGHTA and CDR2 FQGNSA. The CDR3 spells CASSLAGQYTEAFF. In DNA form, the CDR3 reads TGTGCCAGCAGCTTAGCGGGACAGTACACTGAAGCTTTCTTT.

The chain links TRBV9 to TRBJ2-3; D call uncertain. The V gene lost 0 bases and the J gene lost 0 bases, with 14 bases spanning the gap. CDR1 SGDLS and CDR2 YYNGEE come from the germline V gene. The CDR3 runs 17 residues. The CDR3 region has the DNA TGTGCCAGCAGCGTAGCGGCTGCGGATGCTAGCACAGATACGCAGTATTTT. This translates into CASSVAAADASTDTQYF.

This chain joins TRBV5-5 and TRBJ2-2; TRBD2 might be the D (5 bases). Deletions cut 0 bases from V and 9 bases from J, with 18 bases between. Germline V gene lookup returns CDR1 SGHKS and CDR2 YYEKEE (reference sequence). The length of the CDR3 is 16 residues. This CDR3 reads CASSLVPGLGERELFF. The DNA of the CDR3 is TGTGCCAGCAGCTTGGTCCCTGGACTGGGCGAGAGGGAGCTGTTTTTT.

The chain employs TRBV7-9 and TRBJ1-2; D call uncertain. Germline V lookup: CDR1 SEHNR, CDR2 FQNEAQ (reference sequence). CDR3 length: 14 amino acids. V was clipped by 5 bases and J by 2 bases, with 12 bases between them. The CDR3 here is CASSPIPVNYGYTF. CDR3 nucleotides: TGTGCCAGCAGCCCCATTCCCGTGAACTATGGCTACACCTTC.

V is TRBV9 and J is TRBJ2-5; 9 bases are a match to TRBD1. Unmatched junction bases numbered 12, after V lost 3 bases and J lost 9 bases. Germline assignment: CDR1 SGDLS and CDR2 YYNGEE. The CDR3 runs 15 residues. The CDR3 here is CASSAGQGPWESQYF. The CDR3, as DNA: TGTGCCAGCAGCGCAGGACAGGGGCCCTGGGAGTCCCAGTACTTC.

The CDR3 DNA reads TGTGCCAGCACCTGGGGGAATGAGCAGTTCTTC. Translated: CASTWGNEQFF. The chain carries TRBV7-9 and TRBJ2-1; D is perhaps TRBD1 or TRBD2 (5 bases each). V lost 7 bases and J lost 7, with 8 bases in between. There are 11 residues in the CDR3. Germline values: CDR1 SEHNR, CDR2 FQNEAQ (reference sequence).

The chain has TRBV4-3 and TRBJ1-2; D is undetermined. Germline CDR1 is LGHNA and CDR2 is YSLEER. The CDR3 has 15 residues. V was clipped by 0 bases and J by 1 base, with 9 bases between them. CDR3 bases: TGCGCCAGCAGCCAAGACTGGCCGGTTAACTATGGCTACACCTTC. As protein: CASSQDWPVNYGYTF.

The chain joins TRBV4-3 to TRBJ2-7; no firm D call. The germline V and J ends were trimmed by 6 bases and 5 bases, with 14 bases remaining between them. The CDR3 consists of 13 residues. Looked up from germline, CDR1 is LGHNA and CDR2 is YSLEER. DNA for the CDR3: TGCGCCAGCAGTCGGACGTTGCTCCACGAGCAGTACTTC. The encoded protein is CASSRTLLHEQYF.

The chain recombines TRBV6-6 with TRBJ2-5; D is unclear. Germline V gene data show CDR1 as MNHNY and CDR2 as SVGAGI (reference sequence). V was clipped by 0 bases and J by 2 bases, with 10 bases between them. The CDR3 runs to 15 residues. DNA of the CDR3: TGTGCCAGCAGTTACTCAGACAACCTGCAAGAGACCCAGTACTTC. The encoded protein is CASSYSDNLQETQYF.

V usage is TRBV6-4 and J usage is TRBJ2-3; TRBD1 matches 7 bases. V lost 8 bases, J lost 0 bases, and 11 bases stayed unmatched. Germline CDR1 and CDR2: MRHNA and SNTAGT. This CDR3 region has 16 residues. The CDR3 region is CASAIQQGSSTDTQYF. In DNA form, the CDR3 reads TGTGCCAGCGCTATTCAACAGGGGTCCAGCACAGATACGCAGTATTTT.

The V call is TRBV6-2 or TRBV6-3, the J call TRBJ2-1, with no clear D. Germline V CDR1 and CDR2: MNHEY, SVGEGT. Trimming stripped 4 bases from V and 7 bases from J, with 17 bases between. This CDR3 contains 15 residues. CDR3 coding DNA: TGTGCCAGCAGTTTGAGGCTAATGCCTCCAAATGAGCAGTTCTTC. It specifies CASSLRLMPPNEQFF.

In DNA, the CDR3 is TGCAGCGTTGAAGGCCTAGCGGGGGGGCCAGATACGCAGTATTTT. It yields the protein CSVEGLAGGPDTQYF. The chain recombines TRBV29-1 with TRBJ2-3; 12 bases fit TRBD2. Germline assignment: CDR1 SQVTM and CDR2 ANQGSEA. This CDR3 contains 15 residues. J was trimmed by 4 bases and V by 1 base; bases with no gene match: 3.

The chain uses TRBV4-1 and TRBJ2-1; D is possibly TRBD1 or TRBD2 (5 bases each). CDR1 and CDR2 (germline): MGHRA, YSYEKL. Trimming cost V 1 base and J 2 bases, with 9 bases left between them. The CDR3 has 15 residues. CDR3 bases: TGCGCCAGCAGCCAAGTAGGGACCCCCTACAATGAGCAGTTCTTC. Translation: CASSQVGTPYNEQFF.

The chain combines TRBV27 with TRBJ2-5; no clear D. The CDR3 spans 16 residues. V lost 6 bases and J lost 1, with 18 bases in between. CDR1 is MNHEY, CDR2 SMNVEV, per germline (reference sequence). The CDR3 protein is CASSNLPGGGQETQYF. The CDR3, as DNA: TGTGCCAGCAGCAATCTACCTGGCGGTGGCCAAGAGACCCAGTACTTC.

This clonotype showed up just a few times. The chain uses TRBV6-2 or TRBV6-3 and TRBJ2-7, with a tentative D call TRBD2 (6 bases). The V gene's germline CDR1 is MNHEY and CDR2 SVGEGT. The CDR3 runs to 12 residues. With 5 bases removed from V and 2 bases from J, the gap between germline ends came to 7 bases. The CDR3 DNA reads as TGTGCCAGCAGTGGCGGGACCTACGAGCAGTACTTC. It codes for CASSGGTYEQYF.

The chain uses TRBV7-9 and TRBJ1-2; D gene unclear. This CDR3 has 14 amino acids. Trimming removed 4 bases from V and 6 bases from J, with 15 bases in between. The V gene's germline CDR1 is SEHNR and CDR2 FQNEAQ (reference sequence). This chain's CDR3 is CASSSNDEYNGYTF. CDR3 nucleotides: TGTGCCAGCAGCTCCAACGACGAGTACAATGGCTACACCTTC.

This clonotype has more than one count but fewer than ten. The chain combines TRBV6-4 with TRBJ1-2; 7 positions agree with TRBD1. V was clipped by 2 bases and J by 3 bases; unmatched bases: 15. This CDR3 is 18 amino acids long. Per the germline V gene, CDR1 is MRHNA and CDR2 is SNTAGT. CDR3 residues: CASSDRYWDRPDYYGYTF. For the CDR3, the DNA is TGTGCCAGCAGTGACCGATACTGGGACAGACCCGATTACTATGGCTACACCTTC.

The chain combines TRBV24-1 with TRBJ2-3; D ambiguous. The germline CDR1 and CDR2 sequences are KGHDR and SFDVKD. The CDR3 is 15 residues long. V shed 10 bases and J shed 2 bases, with 18 bases lying between them. Written as DNA, the CDR3 is TGTGCCACTGCGCCACGTAAGGGTTTCACAGATACGCAGTATTTT. Its protein product is CATAPRKGFTDTQYF.

This chain connects TRBV19 to TRBJ2-1, with D unresolved. CDR1 is LNHDA and CDR2 is SQIVND in the germline V gene (reference sequence). The length of the CDR3 is 14 residues. V was pared by 6 bases and J by 2 bases, with 11 bases between. The CDR3 reads CASRVAGPYNEQFF. CDR3 coding DNA: TGTGCCAGTAGGGTGGCAGGCCCCTACAATGAGCAGTTCTTC.

Comment on this clonotype: The limits of the CDR3 on the DNA are not certain, so only TCRdb's listed CDR3 is given. This chain joins TRBV12-3 or TRBV12-4 and TRBJ2-5; the table's TRBD1 call for D was not verified on the DNA. The CDR3 has 14 residues if both end residues are counted. The CDR3 reads CASSTSPGQETQYF.

This clonotype was seen once. V and J are TRBV4-1 and TRBJ1-2; 9 nucleotides agree with TRBD1. Germline V CDR1 and CDR2: MGHRA, YSYEKL. This CDR3 contains 13 residues. V lost 10 bases to trimming and J lost 5 bases; unmatched junction nucleotides: 8. The chain's CDR3 is CATTDRGEYGYTF. CDR3 bases: TGCGCCACCACGGACAGGGGCGAGTATGGCTACACCTTC.

In this sample, this clonotype turned up a few times. V is TRBV19 and J is TRBJ2-1; no definite D call. Between the trimmed V and J ends, which lost 4 bases and 8 bases, there was a span of 18 bases. The CDR3 is made up of 15 amino acids. The germline V gene has CDR1 LNHDA and CDR2 SQIVND (reference sequence). The CDR3 here is CASSKPGLQWYEQFF. The CDR3 bases are TGTGCCAGTAGTAAGCCGGGTCTCCAATGGTATGAGCAGTTCTTC.

This clonotype was seen at least ten times. This chain links TRBV6-5 with TRBJ2-3, with a possible D match to TRBD1 (6 bases). This CDR3 region has 15 residues. Germline V CDR1 and CDR2: MNHEY, SVGAGI. The ends were cut back, 5 bases at V and 4 bases at J, with 16 bases in the middle. The CDR3 nucleotides read TGTGCCAGCAGTCCCGGGACATTGGGCCCAGATACGCAGTATTTT. It specifies CASSPGTLGPDTQYF.

This chain links TRBV5-5 with TRBJ1-6; D uncertain. Trimming pared 9 bases from V and 9 bases from J, leaving 16 bases between. Germline V lookup: CDR1 SGHKS, CDR2 YYEKEE (reference sequence). The CDR3 spans 13 residues. The CDR3 nucleotides read TGTGCCACCGATCCCGGACGTACTTCACCCCTCCACTTT. Protein sequence: CATDPGRTSPLHF. Drawing the rest from reference TRBV5-5 and TRBJ1-6, the complete variable domain is DAGVTQSPTHLIKTRGQQVTLRCSPISGHKSVSWYQQVLGQGPQFIFQYYEKEERGRGNFPDRFSARQFPNYSSELNVNALLLGDSALYLCATDPGRTSPLHFGNGTRLTVT.

This clonotype was picked up a small number of times. This sequence joins TRBV7-9 and TRBJ1-1; TRBD1 matches at 7 bases. Unmatched junction bases numbered 7, after V lost 5 bases and J lost 4 bases. The CDR3 totals 14 residues. Germline CDR1 reads SEHNR; CDR2 reads FQNEAQ (reference sequence). The CDR3 DNA follows: TGTGCCAGCAGCAACCGACAGGGTAGCACTGAAGCTTTCTTT. Its protein product is CASSNRQGSTEAFF.

This clonotype was counted a single time. The gene calls are TRBV11-2 and TRBJ2-1; perhaps TRBD1 as D (6 bases). Germline CDR1 and CDR2: SGHAT and FQNNGV. The CDR3 consists of 13 residues. V lost 8 bases, J lost 3 bases, and 11 bases lay in between. This CDR3 reads CASVRDNYNEQFF. The CDR3, as DNA: TGTGCCAGCGTCCGGGACAACTACAATGAGCAGTTCTTC.